Below are 20 T cell receptor beta chains sequenced from a single sample in a study of T cell repertoires in cytomegalovirus infection. TCRdb redid the calling of the reads with MiXCR, one entry per CDR3 protein. Altogether around 710,000 distinct CDR3 sequences are present, 25% to 30% being singletons, with the ten largest covering 10% to 15%. These receptors lack a known antigen. The sequencing used cultured CD8+ T cells from PBMCs, collected from culture after CMV antigen stimulation. The source is a human donor in good health (CMV status not recorded). Some clones in this sample may be carry-over from other donors' samples.

The rearrangement uses TRBV27 and TRBJ1-5; D gene unclear. Germline V gene sequence: CDR1 MNHEY, CDR2 SMNVEV (reference sequence). The CDR3 covers 14 residues. V lost 3 bases to trimming and J lost 9 bases, with 15 bases between them. CDR3 sequence reads: CASSFQVEQWPQHF. The CDR3 coding sequence is TGTGCCAGCAGTTTTCAGGTAGAGCAATGGCCCCAGCATTTT.

The chain carries TRBV5-1 and TRBJ1-1; the match to TRBD1 covers 7 bases. Germline V gene lookup returns CDR1 SGHRS and CDR2 YFSETQ. The CDR3 has 16 amino acids. V trimming: 3 bases; J trimming: 5 bases; junction bases outside the gene matches: 13. CDR3 sequence reads: CASSYRTGEVGTEAFF. The CDR3 region has the DNA TGCGCCAGCAGCTACCGGACAGGCGAAGTGGGAACTGAAGCTTTCTTT.

This clonotype was seen at least ten times. V is TRBV4-1 and J is TRBJ1-1; unclear D gene. This CDR3 spans 14 amino acids. In germline, CDR1 is MGHRA, CDR2 YSYEKL. Trimming left V 2 bases short and J 3 bases short, with 10 bases between. In DNA form, the CDR3 reads TGCGCCAGCAGCCAAATTACGGGCGACACTGAAGCTTTCTTT. Translating it yields CASSQITGDTEAFF.

This clonotype was recorded a few times. V is TRBV19 and J is TRBJ2-2; D may be TRBD1 (6 bases). This CDR3 has 16 amino acids. V was cut by 5 bases and J by 3 bases, with 16 bases left in between. Germline loops: CDR1 LNHDA, CDR2 SQIVND (reference sequence). CDR3 nucleotides: TGTGCCAGTAGTTCACCTCACAGGGCCGACACCGGGGAGCTGTTTTTT. Residues: CASSSPHRADTGELFF.

The chain uses TRBV27 and TRBJ2-1; either TRBD1 or TRBD2 may fit D (5 bases each). V lost 5 bases and J lost 7, with 18 bases in between. The CDR3 has 15 amino acids. Germline V lookup: CDR1 MNHEY, CDR2 SMNVEV (reference sequence). The CDR3 nucleotides are TGTGCCAGCAGTCCCCGGGACCACCCCTCAAATGAGCAGTTCTTC. Encoded protein: CASSPRDHPSNEQFF.

The table lists this clonotype with a few counts. V usage is TRBV27 and J usage is TRBJ2-1; TRBD2 agrees at 8 bases. The CDR3 contains 16 residues. Germline V gene data show CDR1 as MNHEY and CDR2 as SMNVEV (reference sequence). V lost 3 bases, J lost 10 bases, and 14 bases stayed unmatched. The CDR3 loop is CASSFRRGDPSREQFF. DNA for the CDR3: TGTGCCAGCAGTTTTCGGCGGGGGGACCCCTCAAGGGAGCAGTTCTTC.

This clonotype was seen more than once but under ten times. The rearrangement uses TRBV4-1 and TRBJ1-6, with D maybe TRBD1 (6 bases). V lost 0 bases to trimming and J lost 7 bases, with 10 bases between them. The CDR3 spans 15 residues. CDR1 and CDR2 from the germline V gene are MGHRA and YSYEKL. CDR3 nucleotide sequence: TGCGCCAGCAGCCAAGACGTAGGGGGGAATTCACCCCTCCACTTT. Protein: CASSQDVGGNSPLHF.

Only a few counts were recorded for this clonotype. The chain joins TRBV28 to TRBJ2-3, with D uncertain. V was trimmed by 6 bases and J by 5 bases, leaving 12 bases between them. Germline V CDR1 and CDR2: MDHEN, SYDVKM. The CDR3 length is 13 residues. CDR3 DNA: TGTGCCAGCAGCTTGATACAAAGAGATACGCAGTATTTT. Encoded protein: CASSLIQRDTQYF.

This chain links TRBV14 with TRBJ2-3; unclear D gene. The V end was cut by 0 bases, the J end by 6 bases, with 10 bases between. CDR1 SGHDN and CDR2 FVKESK come from the germline V gene. The CDR3 loop spans 14 amino acids. CDR3 loop: CASSQDYSWDTQYF. The CDR3 DNA reads as TGTGCCAGCAGCCAAGATTATTCGTGGGATACGCAGTATTTT.

The chain carries TRBV7-6 and TRBJ2-1, with TRBD2 identical over 8 bases. CDR1 and CDR2 (germline): SGHVS, FNYEAQ. With 11 bases clipped from V and 6 bases from J, the junction kept 12 bases outside the gene matches. The CDR3 runs to 14 residues. This CDR3 reads CAASGVAGINEQFF. DNA of the CDR3: TGTGCCGCCTCAGGGGTAGCGGGGATCAATGAGCAGTTCTTC.

This clonotype was detected ten times or more. The chain uses TRBV7-9 and TRBJ2-7; TRBD1 agrees at 8 bases. Looked up from germline, CDR1 is SEHNR and CDR2 is FQNEAQ (reference sequence). This CDR3 has 13 residues. Germline trimming cut 6 bases from V and 4 bases from J; bases unmatched to any gene: 5. The CDR3 bases are TGTGCCAGCAGGCCTGGACAGGGTTACGAGCAGTACTTC. Its translation is CASRPGQGYEQYF.

A few counts support this clonotype. CDR3 amino acids: CASIFVTGIYGYTF. CDR3 DNA: TGTGCCAGCATTTTCGTTACAGGGATCTATGGCTACACCTTC. The J gene is TRBJ1-2, the V gene TRBV7-9, with D tentatively TRBD1 (6 bases). Germline V gene lookup returns CDR1 SEHNR and CDR2 FQNEAQ (reference sequence). CDR3 length equals 14 residues. V lost 7 bases, J lost 4 bases, and 16 bases lay in between.

The chain recombines TRBV12-3 or TRBV12-4 with TRBJ1-2, with D possibly matching TRBD1 (5 bases). V shed 3 bases and J shed 2 bases, with 10 bases lying between them. The CDR3 covers 14 residues. CDR3 residues: CASSFDSFNYGYTF. DNA of the CDR3: TGTGCCAGCAGTTTTGACAGCTTCAACTATGGCTACACCTTC.

In this sample, this clonotype turned up a few times. J is TRBJ2-7 and V is TRBV6-1; perhaps TRBD1 as D (5 bases). CDR1 and CDR2 (germline): MNHNS, SASEGT. The CDR3 sequence is 15 residues long. The V end was cut by 6 bases, the J end by 3 bases, with 18 bases between. The CDR3 sequence is CASSSRTQSYYEQYV. The CDR3 DNA is TGTGCCAGCAGCTCAAGGACACAGTCTTACTACGAGCAGTACGTC.

CDR3: CASSPITGGRRNEQFF. As DNA, the CDR3 is TGTGCCAGCAGCCCTATTACCGGGGGGAGAAGGAATGAGCAGTTCTTC. V usage is TRBV6-2 or TRBV6-3 and J usage is TRBJ2-1, with 7 bases aligning to TRBD2. Germline-derived CDR1 and CDR2 are MNHEY and SVGEGT. This CDR3 comprises 16 residues. V lost 6 bases and J lost 7; bases outside the gene matches: 15.

This clonotype has more than one count but fewer than ten. This chain joins TRBV27 and TRBJ2-3; possible D gene TRBD2, 6 bases. V was clipped by 4 bases and J by 1 base, with 12 bases between them. The CDR3 length is 15 residues. CDR1 is MNHEY, CDR2 SMNVEV, per germline (reference sequence). CDR3 amino acids: CASSWRGSGTDTQYF. CDR3 nucleotide sequence: TGTGCCAGCAGTTGGCGGGGATCCGGCACAGATACGCAGTATTTT.

The gene calls are TRBV19 and TRBJ2-1; possibly TRBD1 for D (5 bases). V shed 5 bases and J shed 7 bases, with 15 bases lying between them. From germline, CDR1 is LNHDA and CDR2 SQIVND (reference sequence). CDR3 length: 14 amino acids. Here the CDR3 DNA reads TGTGCCAGTAGTGCTCAACAGGTTGGGAATGAGCAGTTCTTC. Amino acids: CASSAQQVGNEQFF.

This clonotype was seen more than once but under ten times. This CDR3 reads CASSERLAGTNQFF. DNA of the CDR3: TGTGCCAGCAGTGAAAGACTAGCGGGTACGAACCAGTTCTTC. The chain has TRBV6-4 and TRBJ2-1, with 10 bases lining up with TRBD2. The CDR3 loop spans 14 amino acids. Germline V gene lookup returns CDR1 MRHNA and CDR2 SNTAGT. Unmatched junction bases numbered 9, after V lost 3 bases and J lost 13 bases.

The chain has TRBV6-1 and TRBJ2-1, with a weak D call TRBD2 (5 bases). Looked up from germline, CDR1 is MNHNS and CDR2 is SASEGT. The CDR3 contains 13 residues. The ends were cut back, 5 bases at V and 9 bases at J, with 14 bases in the middle. The CDR3 is CASSYAGEGEQFF. The CDR3 DNA is TGTGCCAGCAGTTATGCCGGAGAGGGTGAGCAGTTCTTC.

This clonotype was seen more than once but under ten times. In DNA, the CDR3 is TGTGCCAGCAGCATTAACAGGGCCACTGAAGCTTTCTTT. Amino acids: CASSINRATEAFF. The chain uses TRBV7-2 and TRBJ1-1, with a possible D match to TRBD1 (6 bases). The CDR3 extends over 13 amino acids. The germline V gene has CDR1 SGHTA and CDR2 FQGNSA. Trimming pared 5 bases from V and 4 bases from J, leaving 11 bases between. The full variable domain, its missing parts supplied by reference TRBV7-2 and TRBJ1-1, is GAGVSQSPSNKVTEKGKDVELRCDPISGHTALYWYRQSLGQGLEFLIYFQGNSAPDKSGLPSDRFSAERTGGSVSTLTIQRTQQEDSAVYLCASSINRATEAFFGQGTRLTVV.